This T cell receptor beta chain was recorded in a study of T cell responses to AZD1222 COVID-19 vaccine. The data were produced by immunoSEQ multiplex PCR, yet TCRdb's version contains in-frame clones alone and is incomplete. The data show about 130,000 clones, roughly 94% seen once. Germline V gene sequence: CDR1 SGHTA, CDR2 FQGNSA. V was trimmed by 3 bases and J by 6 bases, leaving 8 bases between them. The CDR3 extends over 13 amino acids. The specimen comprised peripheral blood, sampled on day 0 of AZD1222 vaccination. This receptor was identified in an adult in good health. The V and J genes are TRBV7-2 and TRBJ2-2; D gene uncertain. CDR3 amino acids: CASSFISPGELFF. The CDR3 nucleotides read TGTGCCAGCAGCTTTATAAGCCCCGGGGAGCTGTTTTTT.